Listed below are T cell receptor beta chains from one sample, sequenced in a study of CD8+ T cells in alopecia areata. This table comes from immunoSEQ multiplex PCR, and its TCRdb copy is limited to in-frame clones, with some not included. Of under 350,000 clones in the sample, nearly 60% were seen once. Sample: CD4+ T cells sorted from blood, taken at week 24, from a patient treated with tofacitinib. These receptors originate from a human donor with alopecia areata. Both conserved end residues are trimmed from each CDR3. Where a row states a size, it is once, few, many or the class of an expanded clone; other rows omit it.

size	V	J	CDR3
.	TRBV9	TRBJ1-3	ASSVDSGGNTIY
.	TRBV5-1	TRBJ1-1	ASSLEQSSGAF
.	TRBV30	TRBJ1-1	AWSAGWDTEAF
.	TRBV2	TRBJ1-5	ASSPTGGDQPQH
.	TRBV30	TRBJ1-2	AWRQGYNYGYT
.	TRBV27	TRBJ2-5	ASSLRRGAQETQY
few	TRBV5-1	TRBJ1-4	ASSLGSNPVNEKLF
.	TRBV20-1	TRBJ1-2	SAPRGNGYT
.	TRBV28	TRBJ2-1	ASSPIFTYNEQF
few	TRBV9	TRBJ2-3	ASRNRDHRTDTQY
.	TRBV7-2	TRBJ2-3	ASSFYGDTQY
few	TRBV30	TRBJ1-5	AWSVYRSSNQPQH
few	TRBV6-5	TRBJ1-2	ASSYSNSGNGYT
.	TRBV7-8	TRBJ2-1	ASLRVRGDNEQF
.	TRBV5-1	TRBJ2-7	ASSLQGPDEQY
.	TRBV7-9	TRBJ2-7	ASSPPSGTGVLEQY
few	TRBV29-1	TRBJ1-5	SVGTGVDQPQH
once	TRBV30	TRBJ1-2	AWSSDLLRDGYT
few	TRBV5-1	TRBJ2-3	ASSLADVPRTDTQY
few	TRBV19	TRBJ2-5	ATRPRDSRETQY
.	TRBV6-5	TRBJ2-7	ASSYSLPTGGEQY
.	TRBV30	TRBJ2-5	AWSLGQGEETQY
.	TRBV7-9	TRBJ2-7	ASSSFPGPPLEQY
once	TRBV7-7	TRBJ2-1	ASSRLAGGYEQF
.	TRBV29-1	TRBJ2-2	SVVSGTGELF
.	TRBV10-3	TRBJ2-5	AISDRETQY
.	TRBV30	TRBJ2-7	ASGARRNEQY
.	TRBV29-1	TRBJ2-1	SVVPGQGTHEQF
.	TRBV6-6	TRBJ1-1	ASSKPGQNTEAF
few	TRBV29-1	TRBJ1-2	SVDIRTGAENYGYT
.	TRBV6-5	TRBJ2-5	ASSYGAAGVAETQY
.	TRBV5-6	TRBJ2-5	ASSLVAGGVLVETQY
.	TRBV10-3	TRBJ1-1	AISTNMNTEAF
.	TRBV9	TRBJ1-1	ASSVGTGNTEAF
once	TRBV29-1	TRBJ1-1	SVGRERSTEAF
.	TRBV27	TRBJ1-2	ASSLSISSPYGYT
.	TRBV2	TRBJ2-1	ASSYYSEQF
.	TRBV29-1	TRBJ1-1	SVGSSKTEAF
few	TRBV29-1	TRBJ2-1	SVVYRVRHDSYNEQF
.	TRBV7-2	TRBJ2-1	ASSSGGARAPSYYNEQF
.	TRBV20-1	TRBJ2-5	SASHETQY
once	TRBV5-6	TRBJ1-1	ASGRRGRGSSTEAF